This T cell receptor (beta chain) stems from a study of cytomegalovirus exposure and HLA in healthy donors. About this clone itself: Its target is not known.

Germline V gives CDR1 SGHTA, CDR2 FQGTGA. This CDR3 comprises 20 residues. The J segment lost 6 bases and the V segment lost 4 bases, leaving 18 bases of the junction unmatched. The primer mix had 60 Vbeta and 13 Jbeta primers. Profiled with immunoSEQ multiplex PCR; TCRdb holds only in-frame clones, not every one. Among 150,000 or so clones listed, around 80% were seen once. Notes on the study in general: In terms of immune exposure information, only CMV serostatus was available. Follow-up analysis found HLA locus-dependent TCR association rates, highest for DRB1 and lowest for HLA-C. Most CMV-associated TCR beta chains were later found to appear HLA-restricted. It was reported that TCR beta sequences correctly inferred the HLA-A and HLA-B alleles for most subjects.

The chain couples TRBV7-3 to TRBJ2-1; 13 nucleotides align to TRBD2. The sample taken for sequencing was PBMCs. This receptor was obtained from a female donor in good health and CMV-seronegative. The DNA for the CDR3 is TGTGCCAGCAGCTCGAAACCTCCGGGACTAGCGGGACAATACCCCAATGAGCAGTTCTTC. This gives the protein CASSSKPPGLAGQYPNEQFF.